This T cell receptor (beta chain) was profiled in a study of shared clonotypes between healthy human individuals. Regarding the study as a whole: Relative to their counterparts shared across all four donors, non-shared clonotypes exhibited diminished generation probabilities. Sampling used blood alone; tissue repertoires probably differ.

V was clipped by 4 bases and J by 9 bases, with 10 bases between them. The CDR3 runs to 12 residues. From germline, CDR1 is MDHEN and CDR2 SYDVKM. This clone came up once. Its antigen is not known. This table comes from immunoSEQ multiplex PCR, and its TCRdb copy is limited to in-frame clones, with some not included. The sample consists of about 600,000 clones, about 96% of them appearing once. The authors divided CD4+ cells into CD45RA+ naive and CD45RA-negative memory subsets. The source of this sequence is a woman in her thirties in good health. This chain links TRBV28 with TRBJ2-1, with D unresolved. The specimen was naive CD4+ T cells sorted from blood. Subset here: CD45RA+ positively selected. The CDR3 loop reads CASSSDGFEQFF. The CDR3 nucleotides are TGTGCCAGCAGTTCCGACGGGTTTGAGCAGTTCTTC.